This T cell receptor (beta chain) was captured by sequencing in a study of T cells in Graves' hyperthyroidism and ophthalmopathy. Study details: Peripheral blood was secured at the point of initial diagnosis, before any treatment.

In regard to this clonotype: Its target is not known.

Whole-study findings and limits: Most clonotypes expanded in the thyroid (above 0.001) were also present in blood. With a median lead of around 6.7 months before onset, the model predicted ophthalmopathy.

The trim removed 7 bases at V and 1 base at J, leaving 6 bases unmatched. Germline-derived CDR1 and CDR2 are LNHDA and SQIVND (reference sequence). The CDR3 runs to 14 residues. It was RNA transcripts that yielded the amplified TCR beta CDR3 regions. The TCR CDR3 first-round RT-PCR relied on the HTBI primer set. TCRdb used MiXCR to reprocess the multiplex PCR reads, holding one entry per CDR3 protein. The repertoire has 600,000 to 700,000 distinct CDR3 sequences, 14% to 15% of them found once; the top ten carry 4% to 5.5%. The sample comprised blood. This chain links TRBV19 with TRBJ1-1; 7 bases are shared with TRBD1. The receptor's source is a woman aged 40 to 50 with Graves' ophthalmopathy. The DNA for the CDR3 is TGTGCCAGTAAGCAGGGACAGAGGAACACTGAAGCTTTCTTT. Its protein is CASKQGQRNTEAFF.